In its sample, the clone carrying this TCR beta chain was seen a few times. Its antigen remains unidentified. MiXCR, applied by TCRdb to the 5' RACE reads, yields one record per CDR3 protein. The sample contains around 770,000 distinct CDR3 sequences, roughly 20% of which appear only once. CDR3 length equals 12 residues. V was trimmed by 6 bases and J by 6 bases, leaving 9 bases between them. This entry belongs to a study of CD8 T cells in ankylosing spondylitis. Study findings and constraints: What seemed typical of ankylosing spondylitis blood was a TCR beta motif built from several highly homologous variants. The authors found the disease-linked clones to be CD8+ and relatively rare in peripheral blood.

This rearrangement joins TRBV12-3 or TRBV12-4 to TRBJ2-1; D unresolved. This receptor was obtained from a male donor with ankylosing spondylitis. The sample was blood, either unsorted or a sorted T cell fraction (not recorded which). DNA of the CDR3: TGTGCCAGCAGCCCTGGAAGCAATGAGCAGTTCTTC. This sequence encodes CASSPGSNEQFF.